This record looks at one T cell receptor (beta chain) sequence and its context. The germline gives CDR1 ENHRY, CDR2 SYGVKD. This CDR3 region has 14 residues. Trimming cost V 11 bases and J 5 bases, with 19 bases left between them. This record belongs to a study of identical twins. One entry per CDR3 protein, called by TCRdb with MiXCR from the 5' RACE reads. This sample has around 550,000 distinct CDR3 sequences, with roughly 15% found just once. The sample was also reused in another study, on yellow fever vaccine responses in identical twins.

The chain combines TRBV10-3 with TRBJ2-1, with D perhaps assigned TRBD1 or TRBD2 (6 bases each). This clonotype was sampled from a woman aged 18-29 years in good health. Sequencing was carried out using CD4+ T cells sorted from blood. The CDR3, as DNA: TGTGCCGTAGACTCGGGGGCGATAGACAATGAGCAGTTCTTC. Protein: CAVDSGAIDNEQFF.